Each of the 27 T cell receptor beta chains below was sequenced from the same sample in a study of graft-versus-host responses after intestinal transplantation. No cognate antigen is known for these TCRs. Method: immunoSEQ multiplex PCR; TCRdb's copy keeps in-frame clones and lacks some. The sample shows about 130,000 clones, 80% to 95% of them seen only once. This specimen was unstimulated CD4+ T cells sorted from spleen or lymph node cells, taken before intestinal transplant. Source of these receptors: a human donor who received an intestinal transplant.

J is TRBJ1-4 and V is TRBV19; perhaps TRBD1 as D (5 bases). This CDR3 is 13 amino acids long. Germline lookup yields CDR1 LNHDA and CDR2 SQIVND (reference sequence). Trimming took off 10 bases at V and 8 bases at J, with 17 bases between the two ends. CDR3: CATTRGWGEKLFF. In DNA form, the CDR3 reads TGTGCCACTACGAGGGGCTGGGGAGAAAAACTGTTTTTT.

The chain couples TRBV19 to TRBJ1-2, with no clear D. CDR3 length: 11 amino acids. Germline V CDR1 and CDR2: LNHDA, SQIVND (reference sequence). Between the trimmed V and J ends, which lost 4 bases and 1 base, there was a span of 1 base. The chain's CDR3 is CASSNNYGYTF. CDR3 DNA: TGTGCCAGTAGTAATAACTATGGCTACACCTTC.

The chain joins TRBV15 to TRBJ1-4; possible D gene TRBD1, 6 bases. This CDR3 region has 14 residues. Trimming pared 4 bases from V and 5 bases from J, leaving 11 bases between. Germline CDR1 is LNHNV and CDR2 is YYDKDF (reference sequence). This CDR3 reads CATSNREGNEKLFF. In nucleotides, the CDR3 is TGTGCCACCAGCAACAGGGAGGGAAATGAAAAACTGTTTTTT.

The J gene is TRBJ2-1, the V gene TRBV20-1; 10 bases line up with TRBD1. Germline CDR1 DFQATT, CDR2 SNEGSKA (reference sequence). The V and J ends lost 7 bases and 8 bases, in that order; junction bases with no gene match: 2. The CDR3 is 11 amino acids. CDR3 DNA sequence: TGCAGTGGGGACAGGGGCTATGAGCAGTTCTTC. The encoded protein is CSGDRGYEQFF.

J is TRBJ2-7 and V is TRBV15, with no clear D. The CDR3 covers 15 residues. V was pared by 3 bases and J by 0 bases, with 12 bases between. Germline values: CDR1 LNHNV, CDR2 YYDKDF (reference sequence). This chain's CDR3 is CATSSWQSLSYEQYF. CDR3 nucleotides: TGTGCCACCAGCAGCTGGCAGAGCCTCTCCTACGAGCAGTACTTC.

The gene calls are TRBV12-5 and TRBJ1-2; tentatively, D is TRBD1 (5 bases). V was shortened by 3 bases and J by 2 bases, with 7 bases between the two germline ends. CDR1 and CDR2 (germline): LGHNT, FRNRAP. The CDR3 runs to 13 residues. CDR3 sequence (DNA): TGTGCTAGTGGTTTCGACAGAAACTATGGCTACACCTTC. It yields the protein CASGFDRNYGYTF.

This clone occurred once. The gene calls are TRBV6-1 and TRBJ1-2; D gene ambiguous. Germline V gives CDR1 MNHNS, CDR2 SASEGT. V was cut by 7 bases and J by 3 bases, with 18 bases left in between. The CDR3 spans 15 residues. CDR3 amino acids: CASNRWYREDYGYTF. The DNA of the CDR3 is TGTGCCAGCAACAGATGGTATCGGGAGGACTATGGCTACACCTTC.

The CDR3 region has the DNA TGTGCCAGCACGGGCGACAGGGGCTCGGGGAATGAGCAGTTCTTC. It codes for CASTGDRGSGNEQFF. The V gene is TRBV2, the J gene TRBJ2-1; 8 positions agree with TRBD1. Germline V CDR1 and CDR2: SNHLY, FYNNEI. CDR3 length: 15 residues. With 7 bases clipped from V and 7 bases from J, the junction kept 12 bases outside the gene matches.

V and J are TRBV28 and TRBJ2-7; D unresolved. This CDR3 is built from 12 residues. From germline, CDR1 is MDHEN and CDR2 SYDVKM. Trimming shortened V by 2 bases and J by 4 bases, and 6 bases separated the two germline ends. The chain's CDR3 is CASSLRQYEQYF. The CDR3, as DNA: TGTGCCAGCAGTTTACGGCAGTACGAGCAGTACTTC.

The chain combines TRBV25-1 with TRBJ1-2; weak D call: TRBD1 (5 bases). V lost 4 bases to trimming and J lost 3 bases, with 9 bases between them. The germline V gene encodes CDR1 MGHDK and CDR2 SYGVNS. CDR3 size: 13 residues. The CDR3 reads CASSVGTDYGYTF. Here the CDR3 DNA reads TGTGCCAGCAGTGTGGGGACTGACTATGGCTACACCTTC.

This chain uses TRBV6-6 with TRBJ2-1; TRBD1 matches at 11 bases. J was trimmed by 7 bases and V by 5 bases; bases with no gene match: 7. Germline V gene data show CDR1 as MNHNY and CDR2 as SVGAGI (reference sequence). This CDR3 has 15 residues. In nucleotides, the CDR3 is TGTGCCAGCAGTCAACCCGGGACAGGGGGAAATGAGCAGTTCTTC. Protein sequence: CASSQPGTGGNEQFF.

V gene TRBV28 combines with J gene TRBJ2-7, with D unresolved. Germline loops: CDR1 MDHEN, CDR2 SYDVKM. Trimming left V 7 bases short and J 0 bases short, with 13 bases between. There are 14 residues in the CDR3. The CDR3: CASMRRKVSYEQYF. CDR3 bases: TGTGCCAGCATGCGCAGGAAGGTCTCCTACGAGCAGTACTTC.

CDR3 sequence (DNA): TGTGCCTGGAGTGCCCTTGGGGATTCACCCCTCCACTTT. Amino acids: CAWSALGDSPLHF. The chain combines TRBV30 with TRBJ1-6; no reliable D call. V was cut by 1 base and J by 8 bases, with 9 bases left in between. Germline CDR1 reads GTSNPN; CDR2 reads SVGIG (reference sequence). CDR3 length: 13 amino acids.

This chain links TRBV18 with TRBJ2-2, with D tentatively TRBD2 (7 bases). V lost 0 bases and J 4 bases, leaving 12 bases between the germline ends. Per the germline V gene, CDR1 is KGHSH and CDR2 is LQKENI. CDR3 size: 16 residues. The CDR3 region has the DNA TGTGCCAGCTCACCACCGACGGGGGGCGTCACCGGGGAGCTGTTTTTT. This sequence encodes CASSPPTGGVTGELFF.

The chain carries TRBV5-1 and TRBJ2-3; D gene unclear. Trimming removed 0 bases at V and 1 base at J, with 12 bases between. The CDR3 spans 16 residues. Germline CDR1 is SGHRS and CDR2 is YFSETQ. The CDR3: CASSLGMDGRTDTQYF. The CDR3 bases are TGCGCCAGCAGCTTGGGGATGGACGGACGCACAGATACGCAGTATTTT.

The chain links TRBV7-8 to TRBJ2-1; possibly TRBD1 for D (6 bases). This CDR3 is 15 amino acids long. Germline loops: CDR1 SGHVS, CDR2 FQNEAQ. The V end was cut by 5 bases, the J end by 2 bases, with 13 bases between. The chain's CDR3 is CASSGRDIPYNEQFF. CDR3 nucleotide sequence: TGTGCCAGCAGCGGCCGGGACATACCCTACAATGAGCAGTTCTTC.

The chain links TRBV4-1 to TRBJ2-1, with 11 nucleotides matching TRBD2. Germline V gene sequence: CDR1 MGHRA, CDR2 YSYEKL. The V and J ends lost 0 bases and 7 bases, in that order; junction bases with no gene match: 5. The length of the CDR3 is 16 residues. CDR3 sequence: CASSQERTSGLNEQFF. The CDR3 region has the DNA TGCGCCAGCAGCCAAGAAAGGACTAGCGGGCTTAATGAGCAGTTCTTC.

This rearrangement joins TRBV5-1 to TRBJ1-1; tentative D call: TRBD1 (5 bases). The V gene lost 0 bases and the J gene lost 1 base, with 10 bases spanning the gap. CDR1 is SGHRS, CDR2 YFSETQ, per germline. CDR3 length equals 15 residues. CDR3 coding DNA: TGCGCCAGCAGCTTGGAGGGCGGGGGGAACACTGAAGCTTTCTTT. This encodes CASSLEGGGNTEAFF.

The CDR3 DNA reads as TGTGCCAGCAGCACCCGACCCTACGCCGGTGGCTACACCTTC. It translates to CASSTRPYAGGYTF. The V gene is TRBV9, the J gene TRBJ1-2; D is undetermined. Per the germline V gene, CDR1 is SGDLS and CDR2 is YYNGEE. The germline V and J ends were trimmed by 4 bases and 7 bases, with 17 bases remaining between them. The CDR3 has 14 amino acids.

The CDR3 loop reads CASSSDSPAGELFF. CDR3 nucleotides: TGTGCCAGCAGCTCTGATAGTCCGGCCGGGGAGCTGTTTTTT. The gene calls are TRBV11-3 and TRBJ2-2, with no clear D. CDR1 is SGHNT and CDR2 is YENEEA in the germline V gene. The CDR3 loop spans 14 amino acids. V was pared by 4 bases and J by 6 bases, with 12 bases between.

This chain joins TRBV18 and TRBJ2-7; TRBD1 matches 8 bases. Trimming removed 4 bases from V and 0 bases from J; junction bases left unmatched: 8. The V gene's germline CDR1 is KGHSH and CDR2 LQKENI. The CDR3 is 16 residues long. The CDR3 region has the DNA TGTGCCAGCTCACGAGGGACAGGACCTAGCTCCTACGAGCAGTACTTC. It encodes CASSRGTGPSSYEQYF. The full variable domain, its missing parts supplied by reference TRBV18 and TRBJ2-7, is NAGVMQNPRHLVRRRGQEARLRCSPMKGHSHVYWYRQLPEEGLKFMVYLQKENIIDESGMPKERFSAEFPKEGPSILRIQQVVRGDSAAYFCASSRGTGPSSYEQYFGPGTRLTVT.

The chain has TRBV28 and TRBJ1-1, with D maybe TRBD1 (5 bases). The CDR3 contains 13 residues. From germline, CDR1 is MDHEN and CDR2 SYDVKM. V lost 5 bases and J 5 bases, leaving 12 bases between the germline ends. The CDR3 region has the DNA TGTGCCAGCAGTAGGACATCCGGGACTGAAGCTTTCTTT. The encoded protein is CASSRTSGTEAFF. The full variable domain, in which reference TRBV28 and TRBJ1-1 provide the parts outside the CDR3, is DVKVTQSSRYLVKRTGEKVFLECVQDMDHENMFWYRQDPGLGLRLIYFSYDVKMKEKGDIPEGYSVSREKKERFSLILESASTNQTSMYLCASSRTSGTEAFFGQGTRLTVV.

The chain links TRBV6-1 to TRBJ1-5; D gene uncertain. The V gene's germline CDR1 is MNHNS and CDR2 SASEGT. The CDR3 is 14 residues long. The V gene lost 7 bases and the J gene lost 0 bases, with 10 bases spanning the gap. CDR3 region: CASIRGDSNQPQHF. In DNA form, the CDR3 reads TGTGCCAGCATCCGCGGGGATAGCAATCAGCCCCAGCATTTT.

This clone has more than one count but fewer than ten. Here the CDR3 reads CASSQGTYEKLFF. In DNA, the CDR3 is TGCGCCAGCAGCCAAGGGACTTATGAAAAACTGTTTTTT. The V call is TRBV4-3, the J call TRBJ1-4, with D hard to call. Trimming shortened V by 1 base and J by 6 bases, and 6 bases separated the two germline ends. CDR3 length: 13 amino acids. Germline V gene data show CDR1 as LGHNA and CDR2 as YSLEER.

V gene TRBV21-1 combines with J gene TRBJ2-1; the table gives TRBD1 as D, unverified against the DNA. TRBV21-1 is a recognized pseudogene. This CDR3 is built from 13 residues. CDR3 loop: CASSRQGITEQFF. The CDR3 DNA sequence: TGTGCCAGCAGTCGACAGGGAATCACTGAGCAGTTCTTC.

The chain has TRBV6-1 and TRBJ2-5; 12 bases agree with TRBD1. The DNA end is a closer match to TRBJ2-7, so the J assignment may be wrong. The CDR3 is 14 residues long. Germline CDR1 reads MNHNS; CDR2 reads SASEGT. CDR3 in amino acids: CASSDWDRGREQYF. In DNA, the CDR3 is TGTGCCAGCAGTGACTGGGACAGGGGGCGCGAGCAGTACTTC.

About this clone: Other DNA sequences in the same sample also yield this CDR3. The chain carries TRBV5-1 and TRBJ2-1; no clear D gene. Germline V CDR1 and CDR2: SGHRS, YFSETQ. The CDR3 length is 12 residues. V lost 0 bases and J lost 7, with 5 bases in between. The CDR3 DNA is TGCGCCAGCAGCTTGGTAGTTAATGAGCAGTTCTTC. Translating gives CASSLVVNEQFF.